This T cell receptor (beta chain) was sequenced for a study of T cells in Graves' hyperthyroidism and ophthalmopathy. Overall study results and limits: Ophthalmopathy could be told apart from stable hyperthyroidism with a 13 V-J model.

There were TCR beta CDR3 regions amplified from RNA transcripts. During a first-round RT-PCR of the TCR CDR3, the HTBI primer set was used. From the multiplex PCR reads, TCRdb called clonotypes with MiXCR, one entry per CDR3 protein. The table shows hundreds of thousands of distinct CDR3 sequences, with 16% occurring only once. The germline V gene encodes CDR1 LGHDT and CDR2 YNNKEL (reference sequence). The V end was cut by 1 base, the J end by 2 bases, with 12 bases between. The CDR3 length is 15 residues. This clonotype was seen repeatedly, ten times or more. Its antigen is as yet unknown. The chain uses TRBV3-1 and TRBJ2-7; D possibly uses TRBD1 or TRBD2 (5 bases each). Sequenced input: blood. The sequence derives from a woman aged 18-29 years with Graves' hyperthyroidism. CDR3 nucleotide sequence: TGTGCCAGCAGCCAAGTGTGGGACGCCGCCTACGAGCAGTACTTC. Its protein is CASSQVWDAAYEQYF.